The 20 T cell receptor beta chains below all came from one sample that was sequenced in a study of T-cell reconstitution after alpha-beta-depleted transplantation in children. The TCRbeta library incorporated unique molecular identifiers. Each CDR3 protein is one row after TCRdb ran MiXCR on the PCR reads. The table lists about 370,000 distinct CDR3 sequences, 20% of them singletons, with around 4% in the top ten. The sequencing used PBMCs from the stem cell graft donor, collected from the stem cell graft. The receptors stem from a human donor who donated a stem cell graft to a child with acute myeloid leukemia.

This clonotype was counted a few times. The V call is TRBV24-1, the J call TRBJ1-2, with D maybe TRBD1 (6 bases). Germline V gene lookup returns CDR1 KGHDR and CDR2 SFDVKD. The germline V and J ends were trimmed by 2 bases and 4 bases, with 7 bases remaining between them. The length of the CDR3 is 13 residues. CDR3 coding DNA: TGTGCCACCAGTGATTCGACAGGCTATGGCTACACCTTC. Protein: CATSDSTGYGYTF.

The chain is built from TRBV7-9 and TRBJ2-5; D call uncertain. Germline CDR1 SEHNR, CDR2 FQNEAQ (reference sequence). V lost 2 bases to trimming and J lost 5 bases, with 18 bases between them. The CDR3 has 16 residues. The CDR3 here is CASSLPDADRAETQYF. Here the CDR3 DNA reads TGTGCCAGCAGCTTACCCGATGCGGACCGGGCGGAGACCCAGTACTTC.

This clonotype was seen a handful of times. This chain connects TRBV28 to TRBJ2-7; D may correspond to TRBD1 or TRBD2 (5 bases each). Germline CDR1 is MDHEN and CDR2 is SYDVKM. Trimming left V 5 bases short and J 6 bases short, with 11 bases between. The CDR3 is 12 amino acids. In DNA, the CDR3 is TGTGCCAGCAGTGCAAGAGGGACCGAGCAGTACTTC. Its translation: CASSARGTEQYF.

V is TRBV7-9 and J is TRBJ2-7, with D unresolved. Germline CDR1 reads SEHNR; CDR2 reads FQNEAQ (reference sequence). The CDR3 sequence is 14 residues long. The V and J ends lost 1 base and 0 bases respectively, with 7 bases between them. CDR3 amino acids: CASSLDVGSYEQYF. The DNA for the CDR3 is TGTGCCAGCAGCTTAGATGTGGGCTCCTACGAGCAGTACTTC.

This clonotype showed up many times. J is TRBJ2-7 and V is TRBV29-1; 10 bases match TRBD1. The V segment lost 7 bases and the J segment 6 bases; nucleotides outside the gene matches: 6. Germline V CDR1 and CDR2: SQVTM, ANQGSEA. This CDR3 is built from 12 residues. The CDR3 sequence: CSAGTGEGEQYF. Written as DNA, the CDR3 is TGCAGCGCCGGGACAGGGGAAGGCGAGCAGTACTTC.

This clonotype was picked up a small number of times. The CDR3 reads CSVVGRLGGSEAFF. The CDR3 nucleotides are TGCAGCGTTGTGGGTCGCCTTGGGGGGTCTGAAGCTTTCTTT. This chain links TRBV29-1 with TRBJ1-1, with a possible D match to TRBD1 (5 bases). The CDR3 covers 14 residues. Germline CDR1 reads SQVTM; CDR2 reads ANQGSEA. The germline V and J ends were trimmed by 4 bases and 6 bases, with 18 bases remaining between them.

At least ten counts were recorded for this clonotype. The V call is TRBV12-3 or TRBV12-4, the J call TRBJ2-5, with D perhaps matching TRBD2 (7 bases). Trimming took 2 bases from V and 2 from J, leaving 9 bases between them. The CDR3 is 14 residues long. The CDR3 nucleotides are TGTGCCAGCAGTTTAAGCGGGACACAAGAGACCCAGTACTTC. It yields the protein CASSLSGTQETQYF.

J is TRBJ2-5 and V is TRBV7-8, with 8 bases that match TRBD1. This CDR3 is built from 17 residues. Per germline, CDR1 SGHVS and CDR2 FQNEAQ. The ends lost 4 bases at V and 5 bases at J; junction bases unmatched: 15. CDR3 bases: TGTGCCAGCAGCTGGGGGGACCGGACAGGGACCCTGGAGACCCAGTACTTC. Protein: CASSWGDRTGTLETQYF.

The chain has TRBV27 and TRBJ1-1, with 9 bases lining up with TRBD1. CDR3 length: 15 residues. Trimming removed 6 bases from V and 6 bases from J; junction bases left unmatched: 11. Germline V gives CDR1 MNHEY, CDR2 SMNVEV (reference sequence). CDR3 loop: CASSPTRTGEAEAFF. As DNA, the CDR3 is TGTGCCAGCAGCCCCACCCGGACAGGGGAGGCTGAAGCTTTCTTT.

In its sample, this clonotype was seen many times. This chain joins TRBV29-1 and TRBJ1-2; D not resolved. Germline V gene lookup returns CDR1 SQVTM and CDR2 ANQGSEA. V shed 4 bases and J shed 8 bases, with 20 bases lying between them. The CDR3 runs to 14 residues. The CDR3 DNA sequence: TGCAGCGTTGTTTCGGGAAACAAGCCCTGGGGCTACACCTTC. Protein product: CSVVSGNKPWGYTF.

The sample holds a few counts of this clonotype. V is TRBV12-3 or TRBV12-4 and J is TRBJ1-1, with unresolved D. CDR3 length: 12 residues. Trimming cost V 5 bases and J 9 bases, with 13 bases left between them. The CDR3 loop reads CASSRSLGKAFF. The CDR3 DNA reads TGTGCCAGCAGTCGTTCCTTGGGGAAAGCTTTCTTT.

A few counts support this clonotype. The genes are TRBV12-3 or TRBV12-4 and TRBJ2-7, with TRBD1 identical over 10 bases. J lost 7 bases, V lost 6 bases, and 6 bases had no gene match. The CDR3 sequence is 13 residues long. The CDR3 DNA reads TGTGCCAGCAGGGGGACAGGGGCGCGTGAGCAGTACTTC. It yields the protein CASRGTGAREQYF.

The gene calls are TRBV6-4 and TRBJ2-1; D is tentatively TRBD1 or TRBD2 (5 bases each). V lost 3 bases, J lost 8 bases, and 14 bases lay in between. Germline CDR1 is MRHNA and CDR2 is SNTAGT. This CDR3 comprises 14 residues. The CDR3 loop is CASSEVLGVDEQFF. In DNA form, the CDR3 reads TGTGCCAGCAGTGAGGTTTTGGGGGTCGATGAGCAGTTCTTC.

There are many counts of this clonotype. The chain couples TRBV20-1 to TRBJ1-4; TRBD1 matches at 9 bases. V was clipped by 6 bases and J by 7 bases; unmatched bases: 6. This CDR3 region has 13 residues. Germline V gene data show CDR1 as DFQATT and CDR2 as SNEGSKA (reference sequence). CDR3 loop: CSASGQGGEKLFF. The DNA of the CDR3 is TGCAGTGCCTCGGGACAGGGAGGTGAAAAACTGTTTTTT.

This chain uses TRBV27 with TRBJ2-1; 8 positions match TRBD1. The germline gives CDR1 MNHEY, CDR2 SMNVEV (reference sequence). After removal of 5 bases from V and 7 bases from J, the junction contained 10 bases not matched to a gene. This CDR3 region has 15 residues. The CDR3 spells CASSPAGQGKNEQFF. Written as DNA, the CDR3 is TGTGCCAGCAGTCCCGCCGGACAGGGTAAGAATGAGCAGTTCTTC.

The chain recombines TRBV5-1 with TRBJ1-1, with no clear D. Trimming took 4 bases from V and 0 from J, leaving 13 bases between them. CDR1 SGHRS and CDR2 YFSETQ come from the germline V gene. There are 15 residues in the CDR3. The DNA for the CDR3 is TGCGCCAGCAGCCCCCTACAGACAATGAACACTGAAGCTTTCTTT. It encodes CASSPLQTMNTEAFF.

The chain couples TRBV7-9 to TRBJ2-7; 9 bases agree with TRBD1. J was trimmed by 3 bases and V by 5 bases; bases with no gene match: 5. CDR1 SEHNR and CDR2 FQNEAQ come from the germline V gene (reference sequence). The length of the CDR3 is 14 residues. CDR3 loop: CASSPQGALYEQYF. The CDR3 nucleotides are TGTGCCAGCAGCCCACAGGGGGCTCTCTACGAGCAGTACTTC.

The chain recombines TRBV12-3 or TRBV12-4 with TRBJ2-2; D is perhaps TRBD1 (7 bases). Trimming pared 6 bases from V and 4 bases from J, leaving 12 bases between. CDR3 length: 14 residues. This CDR3 reads CASRPQGGTGELFF. Written as DNA, the CDR3 is TGTGCCAGCAGGCCGCAGGGGGGCACCGGGGAGCTGTTTTTT.

This clonotype was seen only a few times. The CDR3 region is CASSLQGEWYNQPQHF. The CDR3 nucleotides are TGTGCCAGCAGTTTACAGGGGGAGTGGTACAATCAGCCCCAGCATTTT. The chain has TRBV28 and TRBJ1-5, with 7 positions matching TRBD1. Trimming cost V 2 bases and J 3 bases; bases outside gene matches: 7. The CDR3 runs 16 residues. Germline CDR1 MDHEN, CDR2 SYDVKM.

There are many counts of this clonotype. V and J are TRBV20-1 and TRBJ2-1, with D uncertain. The CDR3 runs 11 residues. CDR1 and CDR2 (germline): DFQATT, SNEGSKA (reference sequence). V gave up 5 bases and J gave up 9 bases, with 11 bases separating them. CDR3: CSAHLVVEQFF. CDR3 DNA sequence: TGCAGTGCTCACCTGGTCGTTGAGCAGTTCTTC.